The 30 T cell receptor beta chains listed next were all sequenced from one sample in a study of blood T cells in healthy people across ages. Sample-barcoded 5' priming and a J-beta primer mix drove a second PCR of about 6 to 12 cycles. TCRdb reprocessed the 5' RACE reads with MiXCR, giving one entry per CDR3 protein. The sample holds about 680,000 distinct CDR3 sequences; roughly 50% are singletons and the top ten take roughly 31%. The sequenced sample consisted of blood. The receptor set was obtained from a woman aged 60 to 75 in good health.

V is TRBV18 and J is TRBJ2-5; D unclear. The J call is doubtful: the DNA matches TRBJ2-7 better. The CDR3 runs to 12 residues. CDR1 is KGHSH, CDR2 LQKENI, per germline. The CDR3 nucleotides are TGTGCCAGCTCACACGACAATGTCGAGCAGTACTTC. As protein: CASSHDNVEQYF.

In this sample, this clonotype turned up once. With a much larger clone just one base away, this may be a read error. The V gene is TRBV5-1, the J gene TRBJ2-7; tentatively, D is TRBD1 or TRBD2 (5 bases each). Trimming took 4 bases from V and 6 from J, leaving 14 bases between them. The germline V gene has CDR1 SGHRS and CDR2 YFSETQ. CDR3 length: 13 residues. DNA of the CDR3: TGCGCCAGCAGCGGGGGACCAGACGGCGAGCAGTACTTC. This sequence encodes CASSGGPDGEQYF.

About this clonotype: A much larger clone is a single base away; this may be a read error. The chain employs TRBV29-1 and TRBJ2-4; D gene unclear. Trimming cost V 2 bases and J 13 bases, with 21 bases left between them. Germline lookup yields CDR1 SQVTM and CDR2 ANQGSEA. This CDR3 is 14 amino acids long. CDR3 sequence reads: CSVESGRSRGEQYF. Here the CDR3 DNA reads TGCAGCGTTGAATCTGGCCGGTCTAGAGGTGAGCAGTACTTC. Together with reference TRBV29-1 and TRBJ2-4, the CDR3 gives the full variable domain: SAVISQKPSRDICQRGTSLTIQCQVDSQVTMMFWYRQQPGQSLTLIATANQGSEATYESGFVIDKFPISRPNLTFSTLTVSNMSPEDSSIYLCSVESGRSRGEQYFGAGTRLSVL.

The CDR3 DNA is TGTGCCAGCATACCACAGGGAGTAGCCAAAAACATTCAGTACTTC. Translation: CASIPQGVAKNIQYF. The chain carries TRBV27 and TRBJ2-4, with D possibly matching TRBD1 (6 bases). CDR1 MNHEY and CDR2 SMNVEV come from the germline V gene (reference sequence). V was shortened by 7 bases and J by 0 bases, with 13 bases between the two germline ends. The CDR3 loop spans 15 amino acids.

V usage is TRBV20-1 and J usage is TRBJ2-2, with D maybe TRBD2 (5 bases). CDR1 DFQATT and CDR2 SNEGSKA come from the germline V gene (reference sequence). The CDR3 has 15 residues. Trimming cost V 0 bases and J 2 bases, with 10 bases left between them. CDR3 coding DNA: TGCAGTGCTAGAGATGTAAGACTAAACACCGGGGAGCTGTTTTTT. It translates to CSARDVRLNTGELFF.

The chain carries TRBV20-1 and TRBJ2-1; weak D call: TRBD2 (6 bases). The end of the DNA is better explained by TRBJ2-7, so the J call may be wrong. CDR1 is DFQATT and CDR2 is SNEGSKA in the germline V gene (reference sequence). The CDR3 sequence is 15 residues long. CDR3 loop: CSARTGAATYNEQYF. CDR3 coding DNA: TGCAGTGCTAGAACGGGAGCCGCAACCTACAATGAGCAGTACTTC.

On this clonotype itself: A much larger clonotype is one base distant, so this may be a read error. CDR3 sequence reads: CASFGGSNEQFF. As DNA, the CDR3 is TGTGCCAGCTTCGGCGGTTCCAATGAGCAGTTCTTC. This chain connects TRBV3-1 to TRBJ2-1; D ambiguous. CDR1 and CDR2 (germline): LGHDT, YNNKEL (reference sequence). Trimming cost V 8 bases and J 6 bases, with 11 bases left between them. The CDR3 contains 12 residues.

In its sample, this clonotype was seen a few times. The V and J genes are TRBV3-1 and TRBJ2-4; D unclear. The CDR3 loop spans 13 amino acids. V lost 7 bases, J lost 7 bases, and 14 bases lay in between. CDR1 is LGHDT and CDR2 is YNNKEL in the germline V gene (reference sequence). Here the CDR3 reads CASTNNGENIQYF. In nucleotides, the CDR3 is TGTGCCAGCACCAACAACGGAGAGAACATTCAGTACTTC.

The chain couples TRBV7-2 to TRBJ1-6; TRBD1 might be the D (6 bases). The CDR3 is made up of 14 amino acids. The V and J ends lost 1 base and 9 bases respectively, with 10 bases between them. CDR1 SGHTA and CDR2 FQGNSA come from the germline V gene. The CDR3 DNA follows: TGTGCCAGCAGCTTAGTTGGGGGCAGTTCACCCCTCCACTTT. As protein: CASSLVGGSSPLHF.

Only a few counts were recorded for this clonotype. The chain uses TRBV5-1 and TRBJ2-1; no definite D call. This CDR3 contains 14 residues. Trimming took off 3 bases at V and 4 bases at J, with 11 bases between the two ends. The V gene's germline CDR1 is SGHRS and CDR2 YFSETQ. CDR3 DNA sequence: TGCGCCAGCAGCTCCCGTGTGGGATACAATGAGCAGTTCTTC. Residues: CASSSRVGYNEQFF. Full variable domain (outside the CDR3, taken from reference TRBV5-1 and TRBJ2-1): KAGVTQTPRYLIKTRGQQVTLSCSPISGHRSVSWYQQTPGQGLQFLFEYFSETQRNKGNFPGRFSGRQFSNSRSEMNVSTLELGDSALYLCASSSRVGYNEQFFGPGTRLTVL.

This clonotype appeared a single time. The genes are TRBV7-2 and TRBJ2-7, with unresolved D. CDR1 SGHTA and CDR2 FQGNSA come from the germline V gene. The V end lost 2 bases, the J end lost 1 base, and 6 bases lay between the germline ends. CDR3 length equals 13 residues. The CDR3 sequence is CASSLQESYEQYF. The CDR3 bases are TGTGCCAGCAGCTTACAGGAGTCCTACGAGCAGTACTTC.

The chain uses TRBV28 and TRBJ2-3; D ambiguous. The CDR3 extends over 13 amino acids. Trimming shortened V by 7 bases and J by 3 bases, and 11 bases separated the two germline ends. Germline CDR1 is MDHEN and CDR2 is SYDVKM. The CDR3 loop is CASTERSTDTQYF. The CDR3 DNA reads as TGTGCCAGCACCGAGCGAAGTACAGATACGCAGTATTTT. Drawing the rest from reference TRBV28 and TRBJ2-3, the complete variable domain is DVKVTQSSRYLVKRTGEKVFLECVQDMDHENMFWYRQDPGLGLRLIYFSYDVKMKEKGDIPEGYSVSREKKERFSLILESASTNQTSMYLCASTERSTDTQYFGPGTRLTVL.

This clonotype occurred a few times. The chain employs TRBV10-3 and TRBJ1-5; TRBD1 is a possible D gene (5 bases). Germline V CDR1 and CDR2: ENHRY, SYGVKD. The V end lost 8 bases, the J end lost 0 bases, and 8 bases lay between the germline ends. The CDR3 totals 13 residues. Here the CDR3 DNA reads TGTGCCATCGGGGCCAATAGCAATCAGCCCCAGCATTTT. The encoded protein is CAIGANSNQPQHF.

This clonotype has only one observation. In nucleotides, the CDR3 is TGTGCCACCAGCAGAGATGGAGGGGGCGAGCGTCAGCCCCAGCATTTT. Encoded protein: CATSRDGGGERQPQHF. The chain couples TRBV15 to TRBJ1-5; 7 positions match TRBD1. CDR3 length: 16 amino acids. V shed 0 bases, J shed 6 bases, and the junction held 8 bases outside the gene matches. Germline assignment: CDR1 LNHNV and CDR2 YYDKDF (reference sequence).

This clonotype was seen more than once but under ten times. Written as DNA, the CDR3 is TGCAGTGCTAGAGCTCTAGCGGGAGGGCCACTCGATGAGCAGTTCTTC. Encoded protein: CSARALAGGPLDEQFF. The chain has TRBV20-1 and TRBJ2-1; TRBD2 aligns across 12 bases. V shed 1 base, J shed 8 bases, and the junction held 9 bases outside the gene matches. The CDR3 loop spans 16 amino acids. Germline V gene sequence: CDR1 DFQATT, CDR2 SNEGSKA (reference sequence).

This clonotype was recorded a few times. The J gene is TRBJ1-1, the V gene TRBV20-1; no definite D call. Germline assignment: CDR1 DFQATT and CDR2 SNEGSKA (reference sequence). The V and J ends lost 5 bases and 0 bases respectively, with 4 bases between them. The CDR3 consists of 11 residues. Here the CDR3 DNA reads TGCAGTGCTCGACTGAACACTGAAGCTTTCTTT. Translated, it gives CSARLNTEAFF.

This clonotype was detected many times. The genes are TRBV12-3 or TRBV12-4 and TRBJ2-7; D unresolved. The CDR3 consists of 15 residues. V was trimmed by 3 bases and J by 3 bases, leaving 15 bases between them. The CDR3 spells CASSFGVPSYYEQYF. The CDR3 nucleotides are TGTGCCAGCAGTTTCGGTGTTCCCTCCTACTACGAGCAGTACTTC.

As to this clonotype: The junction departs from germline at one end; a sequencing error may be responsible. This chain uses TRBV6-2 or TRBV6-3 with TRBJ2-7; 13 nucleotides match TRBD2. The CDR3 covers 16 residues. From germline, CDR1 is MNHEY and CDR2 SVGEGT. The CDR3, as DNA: TGTCCCAGCAGGAAAAATGGACTAGCGGGAGAATACGAGCAGTACTTC. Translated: CPSRKNGLAGEYEQYF.

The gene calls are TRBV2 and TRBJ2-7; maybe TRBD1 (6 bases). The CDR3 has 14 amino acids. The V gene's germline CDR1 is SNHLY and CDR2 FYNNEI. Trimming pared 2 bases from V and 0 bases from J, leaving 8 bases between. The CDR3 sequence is CASSEQGSSYEQYF. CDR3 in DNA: TGTGCCAGCAGTGAACAGGGGAGCTCCTACGAGCAGTACTTC.

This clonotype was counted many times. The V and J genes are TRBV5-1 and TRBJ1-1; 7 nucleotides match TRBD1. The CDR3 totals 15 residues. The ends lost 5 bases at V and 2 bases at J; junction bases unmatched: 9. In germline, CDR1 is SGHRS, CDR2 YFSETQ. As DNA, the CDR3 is TGCGCCAGCAGGTATTCCGGGACAGCAAACACTGAAGCTTTCTTT. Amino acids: CASRYSGTANTEAFF.

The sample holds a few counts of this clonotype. The CDR3 region is CASSSRPQHF. CDR3 sequence (DNA): TGTGCCAGCAGTTCCCGGCCCCAGCATTTT. The J gene is TRBJ1-5, the V gene TRBV28; D not certain. CDR1 and CDR2 (germline): MDHEN, SYDVKM. Deletions cut 4 bases from V and 9 bases from J, with 4 bases between. This CDR3 region has 10 residues.

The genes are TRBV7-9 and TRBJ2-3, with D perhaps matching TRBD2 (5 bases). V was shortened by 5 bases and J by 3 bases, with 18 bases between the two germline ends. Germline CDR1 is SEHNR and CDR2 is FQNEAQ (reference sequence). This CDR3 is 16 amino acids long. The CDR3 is CASSVSSGRGTDTQYF. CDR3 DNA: TGTGCCAGCAGCGTAAGTTCAGGCCGGGGTACAGATACGCAGTATTTT.

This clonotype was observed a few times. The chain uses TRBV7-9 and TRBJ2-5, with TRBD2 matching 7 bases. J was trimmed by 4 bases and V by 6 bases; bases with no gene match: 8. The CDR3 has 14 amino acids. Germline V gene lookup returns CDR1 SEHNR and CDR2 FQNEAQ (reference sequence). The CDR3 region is CASSLPGGLETQYF. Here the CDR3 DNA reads TGTGCCAGCAGTCTCCCCGGGGGGTTAGAGACCCAGTACTTC.

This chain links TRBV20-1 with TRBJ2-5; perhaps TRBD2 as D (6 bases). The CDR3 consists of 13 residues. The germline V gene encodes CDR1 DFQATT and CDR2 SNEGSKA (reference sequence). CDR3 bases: TGCACTGGAGGGTTGACGGGCCTTGGGGAGCAGTACTTC. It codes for CTGGLTGLGEQYF.

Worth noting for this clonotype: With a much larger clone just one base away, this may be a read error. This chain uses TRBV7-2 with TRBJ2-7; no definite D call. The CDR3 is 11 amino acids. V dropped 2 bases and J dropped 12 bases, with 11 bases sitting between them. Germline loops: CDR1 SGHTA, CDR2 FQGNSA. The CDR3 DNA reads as TGTGCCAGCAGCTTATCCGAGACCCGGTACTTC. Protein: CASSLSETRYF.

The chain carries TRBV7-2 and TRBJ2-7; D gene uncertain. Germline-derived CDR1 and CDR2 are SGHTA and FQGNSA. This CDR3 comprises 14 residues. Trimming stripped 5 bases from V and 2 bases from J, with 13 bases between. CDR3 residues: CASSPQGRPYEQYF. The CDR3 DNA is TGTGCCAGCAGCCCCCAAGGCAGACCCTACGAGCAGTACTTC.

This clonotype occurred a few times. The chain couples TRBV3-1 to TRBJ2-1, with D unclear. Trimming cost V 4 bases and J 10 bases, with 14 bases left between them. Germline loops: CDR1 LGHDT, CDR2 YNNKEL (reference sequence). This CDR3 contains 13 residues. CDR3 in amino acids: CASSLSKRPEQFF. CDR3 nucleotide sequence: TGTGCCAGCAGCCTCAGCAAACGCCCAGAGCAGTTCTTC.

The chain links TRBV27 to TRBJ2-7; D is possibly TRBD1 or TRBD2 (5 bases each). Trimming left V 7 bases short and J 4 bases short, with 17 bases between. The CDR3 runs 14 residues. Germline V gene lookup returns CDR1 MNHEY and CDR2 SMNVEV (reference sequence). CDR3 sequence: CASKVTTGRYEQYF. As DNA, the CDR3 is TGTGCCAGCAAAGTGACCACGGGGCGGTACGAGCAGTACTTC.

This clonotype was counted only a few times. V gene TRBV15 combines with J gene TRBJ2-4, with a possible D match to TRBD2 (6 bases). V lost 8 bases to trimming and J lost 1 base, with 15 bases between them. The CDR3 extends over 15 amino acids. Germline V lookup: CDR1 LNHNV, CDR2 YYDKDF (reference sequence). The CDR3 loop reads CATSPGEAAKNIQYF. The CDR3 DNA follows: TGTGCCACCTCCCCGGGGGAGGCGGCCAAAAACATTCAGTACTTC.

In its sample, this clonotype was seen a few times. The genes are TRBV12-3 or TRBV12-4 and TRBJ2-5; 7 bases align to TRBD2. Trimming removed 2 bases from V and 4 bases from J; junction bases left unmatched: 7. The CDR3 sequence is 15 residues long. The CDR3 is CASSLSPGEGETQYF. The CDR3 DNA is TGTGCCAGCAGTTTATCGCCCGGGGAGGGAGAGACCCAGTACTTC.